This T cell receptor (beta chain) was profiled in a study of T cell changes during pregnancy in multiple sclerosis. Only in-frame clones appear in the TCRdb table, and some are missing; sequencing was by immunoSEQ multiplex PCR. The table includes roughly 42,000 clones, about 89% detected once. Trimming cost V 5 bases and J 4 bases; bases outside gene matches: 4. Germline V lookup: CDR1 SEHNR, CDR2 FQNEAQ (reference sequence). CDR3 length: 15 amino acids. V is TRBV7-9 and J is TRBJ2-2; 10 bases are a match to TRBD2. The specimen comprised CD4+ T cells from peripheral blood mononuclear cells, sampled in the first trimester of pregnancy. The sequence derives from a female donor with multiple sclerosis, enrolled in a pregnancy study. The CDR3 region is CASSNLAGVTGELFF. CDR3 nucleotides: TGTGCCAGCAGCAACCTAGCGGGGGTCACCGGGGAGCTGTTTTTT.